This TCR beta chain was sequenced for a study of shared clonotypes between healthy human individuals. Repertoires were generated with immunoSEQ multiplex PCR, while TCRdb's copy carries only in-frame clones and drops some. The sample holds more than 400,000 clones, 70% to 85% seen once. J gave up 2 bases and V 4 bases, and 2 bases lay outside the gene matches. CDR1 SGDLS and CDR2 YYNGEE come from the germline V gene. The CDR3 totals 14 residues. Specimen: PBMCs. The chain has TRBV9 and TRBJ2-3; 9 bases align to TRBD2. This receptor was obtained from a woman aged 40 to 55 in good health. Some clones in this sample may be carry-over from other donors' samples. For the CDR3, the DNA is TGTGCCAGCAGCCCTAGCGGGACCACAGATACGCAGTATTTT. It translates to CASSPSGTTDTQYF.